This is a list of T cell receptor beta chains from one sample in a study of cytomegalovirus exposure and HLA in healthy donors. The protocol was immunoSEQ multiplex PCR, while the TCRdb copy is restricted to in-frame clones and leaves out a portion. Here the sample spans around 250,000 clones, around 90% being singletons. The specimen was PBMCs. These receptors were taken from a woman between 18 and 29 years old in good health and CMV-seronegative. Each CDR3 is given with its conserved first and last residue. The order of the fields is J gene, clone size, D gene, V gene, CDR3 protein, CDR3 DNA. The D gene is left open where the match is weak. The size entry is marked missing in some rows and otherwise reads once, few, many or a size class.

TRBJ2-3	.	.	TRBV5-6	CASTLISDTQYF	TGTGCCAGCACTCTAATTTCAGATACGCAGTATTTT
TRBJ2-5	.	.	TRBV7-8	CASRPDSRKQETQYF	TGTGCCAGCAGACCGGACAGCAGGAAACAAGAGACCCAGTACTTC
TRBJ2-3	.	.	TRBV28	CASSLRQADTQYF	TGTGCCAGCAGTCTAAGACAAGCAGATACGCAGTATTTT
TRBJ1-2	few	.	TRBV14	CASSQDSGIYGYTF	TGTGCCAGCAGCCAAGATTCGGGGATCTATGGCTACACCTTC
TRBJ1-1	.	.	TRBV4-1	CASSQRAGNTEAFF	TGCGCCAGCAGCCAAAGAGCCGGTAACACTGAAGCTTTCTTT
TRBJ2-5	.	TRBD1	TRBV6-1	CASSEWTGGEQETQYF	TGTGCCAGCAGTGAGTGGACAGGGGGTGAGCAAGAGACCCAGTACTTC
TRBJ2-3	.	TRBD2	TRBV29-1	CSVEGGGWADTQYF	TGCAGCGTTGAAGGCGGGGGGTGGGCAGATACGCAGTATTTT
TRBJ1-1	.	TRBD1	TRBV7-9	CASSQGQGLNTEAFF	TGTGCCAGCAGCCAGGGACAGGGGTTGAACACTGAAGCTTTCTTT
TRBJ2-2	.	TRBD2	TRBV6-5	CASSYSAGEHTGELFF	TGTGCCAGCAGTTACAGCGCGGGGGAGCACACCGGGGAGCTGTTTTTT
TRBJ2-7	few	TRBD2	TRBV2	CASRRLATGQYF	TGTGCCAGCAGAAGACTAGCCACGGGGCAGTACTTC
TRBJ2-5	.	.	TRBV2	CASSEVGARETQYF	TGTGCCAGCAGTGAAGTTGGGGCGAGGGAGACCCAGTACTTC
TRBJ2-3	.	.	TRBV6-1	CASSDPPTGTDTQYF	TGTGCCAGCAGTGACCCTCCGACTGGCACAGATACGCAGTATTTT
TRBJ2-7	.	.	TRBV7-6	CASSLGWESYEQYF	TGTGCCAGCAGCTTAGGATGGGAGTCTTACGAGCAGTACTTC
TRBJ2-5	once	TRBD1	TRBV2	CASSKGQATEETQYF	TGTGCCAGCAGTAAAGGACAGGCCACTGAAGAGACCCAGTACTTC
TRBJ2-7	.	.	TRBV27	CASSLGAEQYF	TGTGCCAGCAGTTTAGGAGCCGAGCAGTACTTC
TRBJ2-5	.	TRBD2	TRBV5-1	CASSLTPGASGAETQYF	TGCGCCAGCAGCTTAACACCGGGGGCTAGCGGGGCAGAGACCCAGTACTTC
TRBJ2-6	once	TRBD1	TRBV7-6	CASSASTGAGANVLTF	TGTGCCAGCAGCGCAAGCACAGGGGCTGGGGCCAACGTCCTGACTTTC
TRBJ1-1	.	TRBD1	TRBV9	CASSVARDRGPEAFF	TGTGCCAGCAGCGTAGCTCGGGACAGGGGGCCTGAAGCTTTCTTT
TRBJ1-6	.	.	TRBV5-1	CASSSTAVSSYNSPLHF	TGCGCCAGCAGCTCGACAGCCGTAAGCTCCTATAATTCACCCCTCCACTTT
TRBJ1-4	.	TRBD1	TRBV7-9	CASSATGGQGLELFF	TGTGCCAGCAGCGCGACCGGGGGACAGGGGCTAGAACTGTTTTTT
TRBJ1-1	.	TRBD1	TRBV5-1	CASSLTGGRPEAFF	TGCGCCAGCAGCTTGACAGGGGGCCGGCCTGAAGCTTTCTTT
TRBJ2-7	.	.	TRBV4-1	CASSQDRVYEQYF	TGCGCCAGCAGCCAAGACAGGGTTTACGAGCAGTACTTC
TRBJ2-1	.	.	TRBV28	CASSLEGQNEQFF	TGTGCCAGCAGTTTAGAGGGTCAGAATGAGCAGTTCTTC
TRBJ2-3	.	.	TRBV9	CASSVVGGGDTQYF	TGTGCCAGCAGCGTAGTAGGGGGAGGGGATACGCAGTATTTT
TRBJ2-1	.	TRBD2	TRBV27	CASRTSANEQFF	TGTGCCAGCAGGACTAGCGCCAATGAGCAGTTCTTC
TRBJ2-7	few	.	TRBV9	CASSVAAGNSYEQYF	TGTGCCAGCAGCGTAGCGGCGGGGAACTCCTACGAGCAGTACTTC
TRBJ2-1	.	TRBD1	TRBV10-3	CAINMGQGAGNEQFF	TGTGCCATCAATATGGGACAGGGGGCTGGTAATGAGCAGTTCTTC
TRBJ2-1	.	TRBD1	TRBV7-7	CASSLRGQPSSYNEQFF	TGTGCTAGCAGCTTACGGGGACAGCCCAGCTCCTACAATGAGCAGTTCTTC
TRBJ1-1	.	.	TRBV18	CASSIRLNTEAFF	TGTGCCAGCTCAATCCGTTTGAACACTGAAGCTTTCTTT
TRBJ1-1	once	.	TRBV25-1	CASSSQGSTNTEAFF	TGTGCCAGCAGTTCGCAGGGTTCTACGAACACTGAAGCTTTCTTT
TRBJ1-3	.	TRBD1	TRBV4-1	CASSQLPTGGTGNTIYF	TGCGCCAGCAGCCAGCTTCCGACAGGGGGGACTGGAAACACCATATATTTT
TRBJ1-1	.	.	TRBV28	CASTSNSGQGTEAFF	TGTGCCAGCACCTCCAACTCCGGGCAGGGGACTGAAGCTTTCTTT
TRBJ1-3	few	TRBD1	TRBV5-5	CASSSGTVLSGNTIYF	TGTGCCAGCAGCTCCGGGACAGTCCTCTCTGGAAACACCATATATTTT
TRBJ2-7	once	TRBD1	TRBV18	CASSPLGQTYEQYF	TGTGCCAGCTCACCACTGGGACAGACCTACGAGCAGTACTTC
TRBJ1-1	.	TRBD1	TRBV5-1	CASSAQGEAFF	TGCGCCAGCAGCGCACAGGGGGAAGCTTTCTTT
TRBJ2-1	once	.	TRBV27	CASSRGPSSYNEQFF	TGTGCCAGCAGCAGGGGCCCAAGCTCCTACAATGAGCAGTTCTTC
TRBJ2-5	once	.	TRBV18	CASSPVVSQETQYF	TGTGCCAGCTCACCAGTGGTTAGCCAAGAGACCCAGTACTTC
TRBJ2-3	.	TRBD2	TRBV4-1	CASSLARAGGPATDTQYF	TGCGCCAGCAGCCTCGCACGAGCGGGGGGGCCAGCGACAGATACGCAGTATTTT
TRBJ2-1	.	TRBD2	TRBV5-4	CASSSGTSRYNEQFF	TGTGCCAGCAGCTCCGGGACTAGCAGATACAATGAGCAGTTCTTC
TRBJ2-2	.	.	TRBV11-2	CASSLGSSTGELFF	TGTGCCAGCAGCTTAGGTTCCTCGACCGGGGAGCTGTTTTTT
TRBJ1-6	.	TRBD1	TRBV7-6	CATGQGADSPLHF	TGTGCCACGGGACAGGGGGCGGATTCACCCCTCCACTTT
TRBJ1-5	.	.	TRBV15	CATSRGGGDSGNQPQHF	TGTGCCACCAGCAGAGGTGGGGGGGATTCTGGCAATCAGCCCCAGCATTTT
TRBJ2-1	few	.	TRBV9	CASSATGLPYNEQFF	TGTGCCAGCAGCGCCACAGGGCTCCCTTACAATGAGCAGTTCTTC
TRBJ1-1	.	.	TRBV29-1	CSVVGRGNTEAFF	TGCAGCGTGGTGGGCAGGGGTAACACTGAAGCTTTCTTT
TRBJ1-6	.	TRBD1	TRBV11-2	CASRTDRARNSPLHF	TGTGCCAGCAGGACGGACAGGGCGAGAAATTCACCCCTCCACTTT
TRBJ2-1	.	TRBD2	TRBV27	CASSRLGLAGIYNEQFF	TGTGCCAGCAGTCGCTTGGGTCTAGCGGGGATTTACAATGAGCAGTTCTTC
TRBJ2-2	.	.	TRBV7-3	CASSLYPGGRTNTGELFF	TGTGCCAGCAGCTTATATCCAGGCGGGCGGACGAACACCGGGGAGCTGTTTTTT
TRBJ2-3	.	TRBD1	TRBV6-6	CASSPGQGLGDTQYF	TGTGCCAGCAGTCCGGGACAGGGGCTAGGAGATACGCAGTATTTT
TRBJ1-6	.	.	TRBV6-6	CASSRPGTYNSPLHF	TGTGCCAGCAGTCGACCAGGGACCTATAATTCACCCCTCCACTTT
TRBJ2-4	.	TRBD1	TRBV27	CASSPVDRLAKNIQYF	TGTGCCAGCAGCCCGGTGGACAGGCTAGCCAAAAACATTCAGTACTTC
TRBJ1-4	.	TRBD1	TRBV29-1	CSGKRTGNNEKLFF	TGCAGCGGAAAAAGGACAGGGAATAATGAAAAACTGTTTTTT
TRBJ2-7	.	TRBD2	TRBV4-1	CASSQSLAGSYEQYF	TGCGCCAGCAGCCAAAGCCTAGCGGGGTCCTACGAGCAGTACTTC
TRBJ2-2	.	.	TRBV28	CASSFRMNTGELFF	TGTGCCAGCAGTTTCCGTATGAACACCGGGGAGCTGTTTTTT
TRBJ2-7	.	.	TRBV7-6	CASSWIPGGGEQYF	TGTGCCAGCAGCTGGATCCCCGGGGGAGGCGAGCAGTACTTC
TRBJ1-2	.	TRBD1	TRBV19	CAIGGDSYGYTF	TGTGCCATCGGTGGGGACAGCTATGGCTACACCTTC